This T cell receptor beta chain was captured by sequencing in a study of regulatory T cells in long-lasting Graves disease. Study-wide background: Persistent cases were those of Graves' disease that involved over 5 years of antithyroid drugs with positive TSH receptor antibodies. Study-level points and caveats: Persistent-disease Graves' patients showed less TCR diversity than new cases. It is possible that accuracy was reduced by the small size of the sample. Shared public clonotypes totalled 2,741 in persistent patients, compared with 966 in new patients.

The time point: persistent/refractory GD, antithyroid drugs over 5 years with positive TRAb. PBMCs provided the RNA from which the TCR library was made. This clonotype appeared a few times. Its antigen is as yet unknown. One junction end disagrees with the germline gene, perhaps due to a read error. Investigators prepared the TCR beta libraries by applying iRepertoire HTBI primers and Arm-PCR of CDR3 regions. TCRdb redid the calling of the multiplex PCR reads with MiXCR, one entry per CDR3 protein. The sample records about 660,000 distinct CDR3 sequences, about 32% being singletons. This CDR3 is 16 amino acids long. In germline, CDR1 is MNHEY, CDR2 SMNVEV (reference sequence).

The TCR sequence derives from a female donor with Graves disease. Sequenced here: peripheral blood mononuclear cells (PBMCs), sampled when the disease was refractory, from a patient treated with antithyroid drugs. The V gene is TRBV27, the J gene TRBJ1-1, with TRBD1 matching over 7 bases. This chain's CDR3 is CASSLRQGTGNAEAFF. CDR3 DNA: TGTGCCAGCAGCCTACGACAGGGTACAGGGAACGCTGAAGCTTTCTTT.